The 21 T cell receptor beta chains below come from one sample, sequenced in a study of shared clonotypes between healthy human individuals. Naive CD8 populations comprised CD45RO-negative cells positively selected for CCR7, excluding terminally differentiated effector memory CD45RA+ cells. Assay used: immunoSEQ multiplex PCR; TCRdb lists only in-frame clones, some missing. The sample records about 2.1 million clones, approximately 94% being singletons. The sequenced sample consisted of naive CD8+ T cells from PBMCs. The receptors here all came from a man aged 18 to 30 in good health. Some clones in this sample may be carry-over from other donors' samples.

This chain links TRBV29-1 with TRBJ2-7, with a tentative D call TRBD2 (5 bases). CDR3 size: 12 residues. Germline lookup yields CDR1 SQVTM and CDR2 ANQGSEA. V lost 7 bases and J 6 bases, leaving 16 bases between the germline ends. The CDR3 DNA sequence: TGCAGCGCCCCGGGCGGAGGTGGCGAGCAGTACTTC. It yields the protein CSAPGGGGEQYF.

V gene TRBV5-8 combines with J gene TRBJ1-2; TRBD1 matches at 7 bases. The CDR3 covers 15 residues. The trim removed 4 bases at V and 7 bases at J, leaving 13 bases unmatched. Per the germline V gene, CDR1 is SGHTS and CDR2 is YDEGEE. CDR3 in DNA: TGTGCCAGCAGCGGGGACAGCTTAGGCCTTCGTGGCTACACCTTC. Its translation: CASSGDSLGLRGYTF.

The chain joins TRBV11-3 to TRBJ1-1; no clear D gene. CDR1 is SGHNT and CDR2 is YENEEA in the germline V gene. This CDR3 comprises 17 residues. The germline V and J ends were trimmed by 0 bases and 5 bases, with 19 bases remaining between them. CDR3 nucleotides: TGTGCCAGCAGCTTAGATCGTCCTCTGGCCTCAAAAACTGAAGCTTTCTTT. This sequence encodes CASSLDRPLASKTEAFF.

The chain uses TRBV29-1 and TRBJ2-7, with 7 bases fitting TRBD1. V was clipped by 6 bases and J by 6 bases; unmatched bases: 8. The germline V gene has CDR1 SQVTM and CDR2 ANQGSEA. The CDR3 consists of 12 residues. The chain's CDR3 is CSVPTGSGEQYF. CDR3 DNA sequence: TGCAGCGTCCCGACAGGGTCCGGCGAGCAGTACTTC.

The rearrangement uses TRBV6-5 and TRBJ2-3; D unclear. V shed 0 bases and J shed 6 bases, with 10 bases lying between them. This CDR3 has 14 amino acids. The germline CDR1 and CDR2 sequences are MNHEY and SVGAGI. The CDR3 here is CASSYSLRWDTQYF. DNA for the CDR3: TGTGCCAGCAGTTACTCCCTCAGGTGGGATACGCAGTATTTT.

This clone occurred once. The V call is TRBV27, the J call TRBJ1-2; D remains unclear. V shed 4 bases and J shed 4 bases, with 16 bases lying between them. This CDR3 region has 15 residues. CDR1 and CDR2 (germline): MNHEY, SMNVEV (reference sequence). The CDR3: CASSSEVSPPYGYTF. DNA for the CDR3: TGTGCCAGCAGTTCCGAGGTCAGCCCTCCCTATGGCTACACCTTC.

The chain carries TRBV19 and TRBJ1-1; D is ambiguous. V was clipped by 1 base and J by 0 bases, with 9 bases between them. The CDR3 totals 15 residues. CDR1 is LNHDA and CDR2 is SQIVND in the germline V gene (reference sequence). CDR3 protein: CASSIAGILNTEAFF. CDR3 DNA sequence: TGTGCCAGTAGTATAGCAGGAATACTGAACACTGAAGCTTTCTTT.

This rearrangement joins TRBV9 to TRBJ1-2; D unclear. This CDR3 has 13 residues. Per germline, CDR1 SGDLS and CDR2 YYNGEE. V gave up 4 bases and J gave up 0 bases, with 7 bases separating them. This CDR3 is CASSSGANYGYTF. CDR3 nucleotides: TGTGCCAGCAGCTCCGGCGCTAACTATGGCTACACCTTC.

V gene TRBV19 combines with J gene TRBJ2-1; D gene ambiguous. Germline lookup yields CDR1 LNHDA and CDR2 SQIVND (reference sequence). V dropped 0 bases and J dropped 6 bases, with 6 bases sitting between them. This CDR3 spans 13 amino acids. CDR3 sequence (DNA): TGTGCCAGTAGTATAGATCACTTCAATGAGCAGTTCTTC. It translates to CASSIDHFNEQFF.

A note on this clone: Other DNA sequences of this sample code for an identical CDR3. The rearrangement joins TRBV7-9 to TRBJ1-1; D is unclear. V was trimmed by 8 bases and J by 0 bases, leaving 13 bases between them. Germline V gives CDR1 SEHNR, CDR2 FQNEAQ (reference sequence). There are 14 residues in the CDR3. CDR3 region: CASSLGGMNTEAFF. The CDR3 bases are TGTGCCAGCTCATTAGGTGGGATGAACACTGAAGCTTTCTTT.

Points on this clone: Additional DNA sequences in this sample encode the identical CDR3. The chain carries TRBV27 and TRBJ2-2; no definite D call. CDR1 and CDR2 from the germline V gene are MNHEY and SMNVEV (reference sequence). There are 12 residues in the CDR3. The V end lost 5 bases, the J end lost 5 bases, and 6 bases lay between the germline ends. As DNA, the CDR3 is TGTGCCAGCAGTCTAATGACCGGGGAGCTGTTTTTT. Protein: CASSLMTGELFF.

Points on this clone: This specimen includes other DNA sequences encoding the same CDR3. V usage is TRBV28 and J usage is TRBJ1-5; D not certain. This CDR3 has 12 amino acids. V lost 7 bases to trimming and J lost 4 bases, with 8 bases between them. In germline, CDR1 is MDHEN, CDR2 SYDVKM. The CDR3 nucleotides read TGTGCCAGCACCGATGGGAATCAGCCCCAGCATTTT. Translated, it gives CASTDGNQPQHF.

The chain is built from TRBV28 and TRBJ2-7; D is perhaps TRBD1 or TRBD2 (5 bases each). Germline assignment: CDR1 MDHEN and CDR2 SYDVKM. The CDR3 is made up of 14 amino acids. V lost 2 bases to trimming and J lost 4 bases, with 12 bases between them. CDR3 sequence (DNA): TGTGCCAGCAGTTTAAAGGGACCCCTTTACGAGCAGTACTTC. Protein product: CASSLKGPLYEQYF.

The chain carries TRBV27 and TRBJ2-3; 7 nucleotides align to TRBD1. The CDR3 contains 13 residues. V dropped 4 bases and J dropped 7; count of bases not matched to a gene: 5. Germline assignment: CDR1 MNHEY and CDR2 SMNVEV (reference sequence). The CDR3 DNA sequence: TGTGCCAGCAGTTCCAGGGGGTATAATACGCAGTATTTT. Its protein product is CASSSRGYNTQYF.

The V call is TRBV7-9, the J call TRBJ1-4, with TRBD1 matching over 8 bases. Germline V CDR1 and CDR2: SEHNR, FQNEAQ (reference sequence). This CDR3 region has 15 residues. V lost 4 bases and J lost 6; bases outside the gene matches: 7. The CDR3 loop reads CASSWWTGLHEKLFF. For the CDR3, the DNA is TGTGCCAGCAGCTGGTGGACAGGGTTACATGAAAAACTGTTTTTT.

The V call is TRBV15, the J call TRBJ2-2, with TRBD1 matching 7 bases. This CDR3 region has 14 residues. The V and J ends lost 4 bases and 4 bases, in that order; junction bases with no gene match: 3. Looked up from germline, CDR1 is LNHNV and CDR2 is YYDKDF (reference sequence). The CDR3 DNA reads TGTGCCACCAGCAAGAACAGGGGCACCGGGGAGCTGTTTTTT. Translated: CATSKNRGTGELFF.

This clone was seen only once. This rearrangement joins TRBV2 to TRBJ2-3, with D possibly TRBD1 on 7 matching bases. CDR3 length: 15 residues. The germline CDR1 and CDR2 sequences are SNHLY and FYNNEI. V lost 1 base to trimming and J lost 3 bases, with 11 bases between them. The CDR3 region is CASSEEQGRTDTQYF. In nucleotides, the CDR3 is TGTGCCAGCAGTGAAGAACAGGGGAGGACAGATACGCAGTATTTT.

This rearrangement joins TRBV6-6 to TRBJ2-5, with no clear D. Near its end, the DNA agrees better with TRBJ2-7, so the J call may be wrong. The CDR3 length is 12 residues. CDR1 is MNHNY, CDR2 SVGAGI, per germline (reference sequence). This chain's CDR3 is CASSYSPYEQYF. CDR3 sequence (DNA): TGTGCCAGCAGTTACTCGCCTTACGAGCAGTACTTC.

The rearrangement links TRBV28 to TRBJ2-7, with 7 nucleotides matching TRBD2. Germline V gives CDR1 MDHEN, CDR2 SYDVKM. The CDR3 runs to 14 residues. V was pared by 3 bases and J by 2 bases, with 4 bases of the junction left unmatched. As DNA, the CDR3 is TGTGCCAGCAGTTTCAGCGGGACCACCTACGAGCAGTACTTC. Protein sequence: CASSFSGTTYEQYF.

The genes are TRBV27 and TRBJ1-4, with TRBD1 matching 8 bases. Per the germline V gene, CDR1 is MNHEY and CDR2 is SMNVEV (reference sequence). The V and J ends lost 5 bases and 2 bases, in that order; junction bases with no gene match: 7. The CDR3 contains 16 residues. In DNA, the CDR3 is TGTGCCAGCAGTATGGACAGGGAAGGCACTAATGAAAAACTGTTTTTT. This gives the protein CASSMDREGTNEKLFF.

A note on this clone: Other nucleotide sequences from this sample produce the same CDR3. This rearrangement joins TRBV25-1 to TRBJ2-1, with no clear D. CDR1 is MGHDK and CDR2 is SYGVNS in the germline V gene. V gave up 3 bases and J gave up 9 bases, with 3 bases separating them. The CDR3 has 10 residues. The CDR3 loop is CASSDLEQFF. The CDR3 DNA reads TGTGCCAGCAGTGATCTTGAGCAGTTCTTC.